One TCR beta chain is described in this entry. The target of this receptor is not known. No base qualities exist here, and no much larger clone lies one base off it. The data were obtained in a study of technical replicates of blood from a few donors (dated by TCRdb to about 2017). For this chain, trimming is 2 bases at the V end and 7 bases at the J end, and the number of junction bases without a gene match is 7. The CDR3 covers 14 residues, taking in both the cysteine and the phenylalanine. The sequence is cut down to CDR3 DNA, 42 bases in frame from base 1. From a lookup of the germline V gene (reference sequence), CDR1 and CDR2 are MNHEY and SMNVEV. The protocol used for the library was the immunoSEQ multiplex PCR assay. What TCRdb holds here is the immuneACCESS table cut down to in-frame rearrangements. Part of the clones is not present; checked against another copy, under half of the missing clones reflect an unresolved V gene, and the others are unexplained. This sample holds approximately 76,000 clones; roughly 97% were observed only once. Together, the top ten hold more than 0.15% of the sample.

The sequencing sample was made of T cells isolated from PBMCs. The sequence came from a human donor in good health. This chain joins TRBV27 to TRBJ2-7, with 8 central nucleotides matching TRBD1. CDR3 reads: CASSLRGTGREQYF. The nucleotides read TGTGCCAGCAGTTTACGTGGGACAGGTCGAGAGCAGTACTTC.